This TCR beta chain was recorded in a study of T-cell memory formation after mild COVID-19. In the study overall: TCR clusters were largely donor specific.

5'RACE primed from the constant segment yielded TCR alpha and TCR beta cDNA libraries bearing sample barcodes and UMIs. TCRdb itself ran the 5' RACE reads through MiXCR, one entry per CDR3 protein. This sample carries around 300,000 distinct CDR3 sequences, roughly 13% of them seen once, and the ten largest clones take about 24%. Regarding this clonotype: Its antigen is unknown.

The V and J ends lost 4 bases and 8 bases, in that order; junction bases with no gene match: 12. Germline CDR1 is SGDLS and CDR2 is YYNGEE. The CDR3 consists of 16 residues. The study's findings and limits: Nothing showed for sure that second-wave clones peaking on day 37 were SARS-CoV-2 specific. Clones that contracted from day 15 to 85 were balanced CD4/CD8, while later expanders leaned CD4+.

The chain couples TRBV9 to TRBJ2-1; 10 bases are shared with TRBD1. Sequences were obtained from PBMCs or a T cell subset sorted from them (not recorded which). The TCR sequence derives from a man aged 18 to 29 who had mild COVID-19 (a few samples of this study predate the infection). Cell type and time point are not known. The CDR3 region has the DNA TGTGCCAGCAGCCTACGCCGGGACAGGGGTTCGGATGAGCAGTTCTTC. The encoded protein is CASSLRRDRGSDEQFF.